Below, 12 T cell receptor beta chains from the same sample are listed, as sequenced in a study of blood T cell repertoires in COVID-19. Clones were read by immunoSEQ multiplex PCR, and TCRdb kept only the in-frame ones, dropping some. Counted here are about 150,000 clones, approximately 86% occurring once; the ten biggest clones make up about 3%. The material sequenced was peripheral blood. The receptors stem from a woman aged 40 to 50 with active or convalescent COVID-19.

V gene TRBV28 combines with J gene TRBJ2-4, with no clear D. The CDR3 extends over 17 amino acids. CDR1 and CDR2 (germline): MDHEN, SYDVKM. The V end was cut by 3 bases, the J end by 0 bases, with 15 bases between. In nucleotides, the CDR3 is TGTGCCAGCAGTTTCGCTACGGGTACCCTAGCCAAAAACATTCAGTACTTC. Translated: CASSFATGTLAKNIQYF.

This clone has a single count. This chain joins TRBV5-8 and TRBJ1-4; D is possibly TRBD1 (5 bases). CDR1 SGHTS and CDR2 YDEGEE come from the germline V gene. This CDR3 is 15 amino acids long. Trimming pared 3 bases from V and 8 bases from J, leaving 17 bases between. CDR3 sequence (DNA): TGTGCCAGCAGCTCCGGGACTCTACACCAAGAAAAACTGTTTTTT. Translation: CASSSGTLHQEKLFF.

The chain recombines TRBV7-9 with TRBJ2-7; TRBD1 matches 9 bases. V lost 3 bases, J lost 5 bases, and 2 bases stayed unmatched. Germline loops: CDR1 SEHNR, CDR2 FQNEAQ (reference sequence). CDR3 length equals 13 residues. The DNA of the CDR3 is TGTGCCAGCAGCTTTCGGGACAGGGACGAGCAGTACTTC. Translation: CASSFRDRDEQYF.

The chain uses TRBV29-1 and TRBJ1-1; TRBD1 matches 9 bases. The V gene's germline CDR1 is SQVTM and CDR2 ANQGSEA. The CDR3 runs to 12 residues. V was clipped by 7 bases and J by 5 bases; unmatched bases: 5. The CDR3 here is CSAGTGNTEAFF. The CDR3 DNA sequence: TGCAGCGCTGGGACAGGGAATACTGAAGCTTTCTTT.

The chain combines TRBV6-5 with TRBJ1-1; D gene unclear. The germline V and J ends were trimmed by 5 bases and 7 bases, with 11 bases remaining between them. The CDR3 consists of 12 residues. CDR1 MNHEY and CDR2 SVGAGI come from the germline V gene. The CDR3 is CASSPSPLEAFF. CDR3 nucleotide sequence: TGTGCCAGCAGTCCCTCTCCCCTTGAAGCTTTCTTT.

The CDR3 nucleotides read TGTGCCAGCAGCTTTTCTGACTATGGCTACACCTTC. It yields the protein CASSFSDYGYTF. The rearrangement links TRBV5-5 to TRBJ1-2; D ambiguous. The CDR3 spans 12 residues. Germline V lookup: CDR1 SGHKS, CDR2 YYEKEE (reference sequence). Trimming removed 2 bases from V and 3 bases from J, with 5 bases in between.

The V gene is TRBV19, the J gene TRBJ1-4; TRBD1 agrees at 8 bases. Germline V gene lookup returns CDR1 LNHDA and CDR2 SQIVND (reference sequence). Trimming took 10 bases from V and 4 from J; bases not matched to a gene: 8. The CDR3 spans 14 residues. CDR3: CATSKDRVNEKLFF. CDR3 sequence (DNA): TGTGCCACCTCCAAGGACAGGGTTAATGAAAAACTGTTTTTT.

This clone was seen ten or more times. The chain carries TRBV7-9 and TRBJ1-2, with D maybe TRBD1 (5 bases). Germline V gene sequence: CDR1 SEHNR, CDR2 FQNEAQ (reference sequence). Trimming removed 5 bases at V and 3 bases at J, with 16 bases between. This CDR3 spans 15 amino acids. The CDR3 loop reads CASSPRTPTDYGYTF. CDR3 bases: TGTGCCAGCAGCCCTCGAACCCCGACAGACTATGGCTACACCTTC. Full variable domain (remainder filled in from reference TRBV7-9 and TRBJ1-2): DTGVSQNPRHKITKRGQNVTFRCDPISEHNRLYWYRQTLGQGPEFLTYFQNEAQLEKSRLLSDRFSAERPKGSFSTLEIQRTEQGDSAMYLCASSPRTPTDYGYTFGSGTRLTVV.

The chain uses TRBV10-3 and TRBJ1-2; TRBD1 matches at 7 bases. The J segment lost 3 bases and the V segment lost 6 bases, leaving 10 bases of the junction unmatched. From germline, CDR1 is ENHRY and CDR2 SYGVKD. The CDR3 has 15 amino acids. The CDR3 loop reads CAIRPVRGQDYGYTF. DNA for the CDR3: TGTGCCATCAGGCCGGTGAGGGGGCAGGACTATGGCTACACCTTC.

The chain has TRBV7-4 and TRBJ2-3; TRBD2 matches 10 bases. The CDR3 is 19 amino acids. Germline V CDR1 and CDR2: SGHVT, SQSDAQ. After removal of 1 base from V and 0 bases from J, the junction contained 10 bases not matched to a gene. This chain's CDR3 is CASSLDRLRTSGSTDTQYF. The CDR3 DNA follows: TGTGCCAGCAGCTTAGATCGGCTACGGACTAGCGGTAGCACAGATACGCAGTATTTT.

The chain has TRBV7-2 and TRBJ1-6, with a tentative D call TRBD1 (5 bases). CDR1 SGHTA and CDR2 FQGNSA come from the germline V gene. CDR3 length equals 16 residues. Trimming stripped 2 bases from V and 10 bases from J, with 18 bases between. DNA of the CDR3: TGTGCCAGCAGCTTAAGGGGTACAGGCGTTGGATCACCCCTCCACTTT. This gives the protein CASSLRGTGVGSPLHF.

In regard to this clone: Other nucleotide sequences from this sample produce the same CDR3. The chain couples TRBV5-1 to TRBJ1-2; 9 bases are shared with TRBD1. This CDR3 has 13 residues. Germline-derived CDR1 and CDR2 are SGHRS and YFSETQ. Losses at the gene ends were 4 bases for V and 4 bases for J; bases not matched to a gene: 2. The CDR3 loop reads CASSPDRGYGYTF. CDR3 DNA sequence: TGCGCCAGCAGCCCGGACAGGGGCTATGGCTACACCTTC.